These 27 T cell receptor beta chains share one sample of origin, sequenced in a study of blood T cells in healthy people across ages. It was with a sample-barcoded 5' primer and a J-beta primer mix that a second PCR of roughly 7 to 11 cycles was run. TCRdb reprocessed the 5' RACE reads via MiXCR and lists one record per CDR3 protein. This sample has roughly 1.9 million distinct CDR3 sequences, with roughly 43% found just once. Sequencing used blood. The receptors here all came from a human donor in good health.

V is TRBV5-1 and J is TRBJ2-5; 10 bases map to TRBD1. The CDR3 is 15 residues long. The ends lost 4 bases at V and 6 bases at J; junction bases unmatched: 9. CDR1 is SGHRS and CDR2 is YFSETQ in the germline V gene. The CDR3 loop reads CASSNSTGGVKTQYF. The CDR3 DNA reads TGCGCCAGCAGCAATTCGACAGGGGGCGTGAAGACCCAGTACTTC.

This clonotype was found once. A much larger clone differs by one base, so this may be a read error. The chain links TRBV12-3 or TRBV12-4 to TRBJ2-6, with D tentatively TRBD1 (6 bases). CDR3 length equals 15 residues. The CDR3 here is CASSPGASGANVPTF. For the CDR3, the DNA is TGTGCCAGCAGTCCAGGGGCTTCTGGGGCCAACGTCCCGACTTTC.

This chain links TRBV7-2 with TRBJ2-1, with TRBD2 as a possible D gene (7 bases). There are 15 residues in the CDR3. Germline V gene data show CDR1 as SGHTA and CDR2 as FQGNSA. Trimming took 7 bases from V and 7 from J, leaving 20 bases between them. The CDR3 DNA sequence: TGTGCCAGCATTGGGGGAGGGGGGGGCAATAATGAGCAGTTCTTC. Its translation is CASIGGGGGNNEQFF.

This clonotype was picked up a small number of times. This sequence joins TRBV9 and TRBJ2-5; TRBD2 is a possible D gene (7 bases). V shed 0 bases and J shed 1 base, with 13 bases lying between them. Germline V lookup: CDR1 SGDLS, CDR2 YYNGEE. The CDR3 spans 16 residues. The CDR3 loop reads CASSVGVGGLQETQYF. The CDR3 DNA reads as TGTGCCAGCAGCGTAGGGGTCGGGGGGCTCCAAGAGACCCAGTACTTC.

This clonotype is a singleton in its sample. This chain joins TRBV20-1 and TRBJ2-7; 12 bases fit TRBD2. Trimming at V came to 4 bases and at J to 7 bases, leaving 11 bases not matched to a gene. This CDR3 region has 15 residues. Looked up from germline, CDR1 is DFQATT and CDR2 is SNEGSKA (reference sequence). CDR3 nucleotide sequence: TGCAGTGCTACCCGACTAGCGGGGGACCTGAGTGAGCAGTACTTC. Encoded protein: CSATRLAGDLSEQYF.

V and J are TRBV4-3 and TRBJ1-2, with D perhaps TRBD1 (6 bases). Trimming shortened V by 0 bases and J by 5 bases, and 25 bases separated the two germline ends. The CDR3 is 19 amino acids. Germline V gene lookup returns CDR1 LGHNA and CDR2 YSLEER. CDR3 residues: CASSQDLSGQGRSGYGYTF. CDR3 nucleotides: TGCGCCAGCAGCCAAGACTTATCGGGACAAGGGAGATCGGGTTATGGCTACACCTTC.

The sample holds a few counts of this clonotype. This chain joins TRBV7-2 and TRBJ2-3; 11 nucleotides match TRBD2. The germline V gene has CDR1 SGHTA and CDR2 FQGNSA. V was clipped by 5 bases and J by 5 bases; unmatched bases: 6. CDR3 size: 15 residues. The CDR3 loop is CASSLSGGGIDTQYF. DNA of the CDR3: TGTGCCAGCAGCCTTAGCGGGGGGGGAATAGATACGCAGTATTTT.

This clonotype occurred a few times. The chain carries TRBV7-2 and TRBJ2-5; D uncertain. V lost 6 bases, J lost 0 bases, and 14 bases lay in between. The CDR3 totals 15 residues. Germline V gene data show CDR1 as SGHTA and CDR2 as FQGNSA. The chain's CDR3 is CASRRIPAYQETQYF. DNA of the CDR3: TGTGCCAGCAGACGCATCCCAGCCTACCAAGAGACCCAGTACTTC.

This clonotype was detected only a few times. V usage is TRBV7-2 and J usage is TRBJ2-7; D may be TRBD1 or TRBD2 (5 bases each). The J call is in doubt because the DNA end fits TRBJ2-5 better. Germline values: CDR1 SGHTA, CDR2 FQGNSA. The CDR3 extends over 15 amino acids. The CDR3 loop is CASSSFNLLGATQYF. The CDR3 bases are TGTGCCAGCAGCTCCTTTAACCTACTCGGGGCGACCCAGTACTTC.

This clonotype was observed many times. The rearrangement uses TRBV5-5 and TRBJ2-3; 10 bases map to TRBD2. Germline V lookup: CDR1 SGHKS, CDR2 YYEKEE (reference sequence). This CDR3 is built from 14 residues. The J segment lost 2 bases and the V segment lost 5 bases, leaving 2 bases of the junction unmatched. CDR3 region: CASRLAGLTDTQYF. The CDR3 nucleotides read TGTGCCAGCAGACTAGCGGGGCTCACAGATACGCAGTATTTT. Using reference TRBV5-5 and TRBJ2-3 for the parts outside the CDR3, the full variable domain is DAGVTQSPTHLIKTRGQQVTLRCSPISGHKSVSWYQQVLGQGPQFIFQYYEKEERGRGNFPDRFSARQFPNYSSELNVNALLLGDSALYLCASRLAGLTDTQYFGPGTRLTVL.

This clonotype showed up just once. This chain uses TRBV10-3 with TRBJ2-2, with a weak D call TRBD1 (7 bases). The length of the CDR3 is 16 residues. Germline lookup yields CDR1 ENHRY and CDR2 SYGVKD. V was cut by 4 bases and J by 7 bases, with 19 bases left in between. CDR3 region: CAISGPARGAGGELFF. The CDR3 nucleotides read TGTGCCATCAGTGGGCCAGCCAGGGGGGCCGGCGGGGAGCTGTTTTTT.

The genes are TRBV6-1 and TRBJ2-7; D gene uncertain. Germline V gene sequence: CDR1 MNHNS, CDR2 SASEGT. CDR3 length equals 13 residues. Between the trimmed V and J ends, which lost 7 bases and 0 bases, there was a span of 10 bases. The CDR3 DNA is TGTGCCAGCAAGGACGTACTCTCCTACGAGCAGTACTTC. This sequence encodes CASKDVLSYEQYF.

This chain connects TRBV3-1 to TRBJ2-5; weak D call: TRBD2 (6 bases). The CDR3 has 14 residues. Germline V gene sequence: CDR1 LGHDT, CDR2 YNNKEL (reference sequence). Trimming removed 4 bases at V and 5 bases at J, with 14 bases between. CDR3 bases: TGTGCCAGCAGCCTTTTGGCGGGGTCGGAGACCCAGTACTTC. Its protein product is CASSLLAGSETQYF.

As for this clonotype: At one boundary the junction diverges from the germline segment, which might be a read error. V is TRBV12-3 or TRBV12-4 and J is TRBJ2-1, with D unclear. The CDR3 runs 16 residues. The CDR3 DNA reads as TGTACCAGCAGTTTACGGTTAAGGAGCCCCTACAATGAGCAGTTCTTC. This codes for CTSSLRLRSPYNEQFF.

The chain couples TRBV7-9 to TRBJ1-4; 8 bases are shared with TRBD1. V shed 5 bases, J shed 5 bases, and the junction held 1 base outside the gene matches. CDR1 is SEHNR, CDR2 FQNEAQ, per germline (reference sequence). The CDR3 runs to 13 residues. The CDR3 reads CASSRQGNEKLFF. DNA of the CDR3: TGTGCCAGCAGCCGACAGGGGAATGAAAAACTGTTTTTT.

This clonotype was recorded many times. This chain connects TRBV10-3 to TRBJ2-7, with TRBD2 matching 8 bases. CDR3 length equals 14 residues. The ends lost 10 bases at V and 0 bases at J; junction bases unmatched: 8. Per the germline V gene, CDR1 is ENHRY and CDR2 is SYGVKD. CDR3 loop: CATCSGVSSYEQYF. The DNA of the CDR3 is TGTGCCACCTGTAGCGGGGTTAGCTCCTACGAGCAGTACTTC.

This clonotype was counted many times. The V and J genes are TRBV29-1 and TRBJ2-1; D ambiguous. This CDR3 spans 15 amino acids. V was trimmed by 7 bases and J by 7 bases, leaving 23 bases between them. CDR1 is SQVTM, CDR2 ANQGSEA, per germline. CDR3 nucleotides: TGCAGCGCGGATGTATTTGCCCGCGGTGTAAATGAGCAGTTCTTC. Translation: CSADVFARGVNEQFF.

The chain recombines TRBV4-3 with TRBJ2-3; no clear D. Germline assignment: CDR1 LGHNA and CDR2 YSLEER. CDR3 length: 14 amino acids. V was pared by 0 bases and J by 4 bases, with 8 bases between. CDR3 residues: CASSQDPGSDTQYF. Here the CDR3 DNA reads TGCGCCAGCAGCCAAGATCCGGGCTCAGATACGCAGTATTTT.

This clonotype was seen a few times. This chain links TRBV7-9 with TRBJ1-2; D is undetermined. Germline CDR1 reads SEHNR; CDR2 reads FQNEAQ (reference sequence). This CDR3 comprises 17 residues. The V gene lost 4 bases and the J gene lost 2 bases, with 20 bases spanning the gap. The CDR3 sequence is CASSYPRASEENYGYTF. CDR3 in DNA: TGTGCCAGCAGCTACCCCCGGGCCTCGGAGGAGAACTATGGCTACACCTTC.

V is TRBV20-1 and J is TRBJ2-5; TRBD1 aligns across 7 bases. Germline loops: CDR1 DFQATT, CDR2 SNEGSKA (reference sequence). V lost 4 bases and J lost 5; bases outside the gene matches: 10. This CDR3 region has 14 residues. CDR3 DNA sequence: TGCAGTGCTACGTTATACAGGGGCTGGGAGACCCAGTACTTC. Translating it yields CSATLYRGWETQYF.

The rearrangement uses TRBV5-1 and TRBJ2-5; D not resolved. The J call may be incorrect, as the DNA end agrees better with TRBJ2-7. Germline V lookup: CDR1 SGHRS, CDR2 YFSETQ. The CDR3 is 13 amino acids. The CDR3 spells CASSLDPEYEQYF. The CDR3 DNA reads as TGCGCCAGCAGCTTGGATCCGGAGTACGAGCAGTACTTC.

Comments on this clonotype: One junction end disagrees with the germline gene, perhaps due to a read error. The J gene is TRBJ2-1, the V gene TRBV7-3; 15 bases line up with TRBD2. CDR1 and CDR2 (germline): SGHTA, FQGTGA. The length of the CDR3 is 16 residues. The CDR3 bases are TGTGCCTGCAGCTTAACAGGGACTAGCGGGGGGAATGAGCAGTTCTTC. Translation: CACSLTGTSGGNEQFF. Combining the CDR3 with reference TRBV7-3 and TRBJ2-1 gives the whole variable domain GAGVSQTPSNKVTEKGKYVELRCDPISGHTALYWYRQSLGQGPEFLIYFQGTGAADDSGLPNDRFFAVRPEGSVSTLKIQRTERGDSAVYLCACSLTGTSGGNEQFFGPGTRLTVL.

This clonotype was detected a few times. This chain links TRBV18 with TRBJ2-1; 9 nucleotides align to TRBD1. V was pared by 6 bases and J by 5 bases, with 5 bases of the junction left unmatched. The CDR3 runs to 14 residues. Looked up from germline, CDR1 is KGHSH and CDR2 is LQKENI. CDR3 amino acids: CASSRTGVDNEQFF. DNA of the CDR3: TGTGCCAGCTCTCGGACAGGGGTGGACAATGAGCAGTTCTTC.

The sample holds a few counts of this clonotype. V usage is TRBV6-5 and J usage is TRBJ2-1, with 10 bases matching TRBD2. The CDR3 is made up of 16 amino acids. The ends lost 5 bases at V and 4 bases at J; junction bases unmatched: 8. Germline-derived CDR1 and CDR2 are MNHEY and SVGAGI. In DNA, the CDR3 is TGTGCCAGCAGTAACATAGCGGGGGGCCGATACAATGAGCAGTTCTTC. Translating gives CASSNIAGGRYNEQFF.

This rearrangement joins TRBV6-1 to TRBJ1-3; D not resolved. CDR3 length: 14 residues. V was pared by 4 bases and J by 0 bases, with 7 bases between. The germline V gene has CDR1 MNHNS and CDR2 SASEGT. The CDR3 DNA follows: TGTGCCAGCAGTGTCCAGATCTCTGGAAACACCATATATTTT. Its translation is CASSVQISGNTIYF.

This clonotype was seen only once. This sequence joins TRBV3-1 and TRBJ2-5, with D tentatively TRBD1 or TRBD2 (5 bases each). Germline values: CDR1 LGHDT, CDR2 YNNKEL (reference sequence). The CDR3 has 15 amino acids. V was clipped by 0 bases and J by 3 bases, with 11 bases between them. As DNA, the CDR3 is TGTGCCAGCAGCCAAGACGGGGCGACTAAAGAGACCCAGTACTTC. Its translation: CASSQDGATKETQYF.

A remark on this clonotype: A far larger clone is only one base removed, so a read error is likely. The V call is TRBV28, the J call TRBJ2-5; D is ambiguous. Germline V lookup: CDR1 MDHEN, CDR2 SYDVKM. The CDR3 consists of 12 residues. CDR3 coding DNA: TGTGCCAGCGGTTTAGGTCGGGAGACCCAGTACTTC. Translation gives CASGLGRETQYF.